This T cell receptor (beta chain) was observed in a study of T cell repertoires in cytomegalovirus infection. As for the study in general: Based on public TCR beta signatures, there were indications of CMV infection and of a matching HLA type. General observations from the study: The cumulative frequency of public TCR beta families identified carriers of CMV plus the relevant HLA. Dominating the ex vivo response were TCR beta clonotypes that were CMV-specific and HLA-C-restricted.

TCRdb passed the reads through MiXCR, listing each CDR3 protein once. Counted here are 250,000 to 350,000 distinct CDR3 sequences, roughly a quarter occurring once; the ten biggest clones make up approximately 15%. To note about this clonotype: Antigen: not known.

Sequencing input: PBMCs. This clonotype originated in a human donor in good health (CMV status not recorded). Some clones in this sample may be carry-over from other donors' samples.

CDR3 loop: CASSISTATGELFF. The CDR3 bases are TGTGCCAGTAGTATATCTACTGCAACCGGGGAGCTGTTTTTT. This chain links TRBV19 with TRBJ2-2, with unresolved D. CDR3 length equals 14 residues. Germline assignment: CDR1 LNHDA and CDR2 SQIVND (reference sequence). V lost 2 bases and J lost 5, with 9 bases in between.